These 17 T cell receptor beta chains share one sample of origin, sequenced in a study of T cell clonotyping in hematopoietic cell transplantation (dated by TCRdb to the early 2020s). In light of the paper, this sample's time point label describes: recipient sample about 28 days before transplant, after cytoreduction. Preparation of the library involved the immunoSEQ multiplex PCR assay. Held by TCRdb, this immuneACCESS table contains in-frame sequences only and omits some clones. Under half of the omission traces to an unresolved V gene where checked; the cause of the rest is unknown. The sample yields tens of thousands of clones; 90% to 97% were counted once. The top ten hold 1.5% to 2% of the sample. This sample comprised peripheral blood mononuclear cells, obtained before stem cell transplant. The receptors here all came from a woman aged 45-60 years with acute myeloid leukemia. Some clones in this sample may be carry-over from other donors' samples.

The chain couples TRBV30 to TRBJ1-3; tentative D call: TRBD1 (6 bases). The length of the CDR3 is 13 residues. Looked up from germline, CDR1 is GTSNPN and CDR2 is SVGIG (reference sequence). V shed 4 bases and J shed 2 bases, with 9 bases lying between them. The DNA for the CDR3 is TGTGCCTGGAACCCAGGGGCTGGAAACACCATATATTTT. It is translated as CAWNPGAGNTIYF.

The chain links TRBV14 to TRBJ2-1, with D unclear. The CDR3 is 15 residues long. The V gene's germline CDR1 is SGHDN and CDR2 FVKESK. V lost 4 bases and J lost 0, with 10 bases in between. The DNA of the CDR3 is TGTGCCAGCAGCCCACGGCGTAGCTCCTACAATGAGCAGTTCTTC. This codes for CASSPRRSSYNEQFF.

The chain recombines TRBV6-5 with TRBJ1-1, with no clear D. This CDR3 is 14 amino acids long. In germline, CDR1 is MNHEY, CDR2 SVGAGI. V gave up 5 bases and J gave up 0 bases, with 10 bases separating them. For the CDR3, the DNA is TGTGCCAGCAGTACCTCGAGGATGAACACTGAAGCTTTCTTT. Translating it yields CASSTSRMNTEAFF.

The chain combines TRBV15 with TRBJ1-2; D gene uncertain. Germline V CDR1 and CDR2: LNHNV, YYDKDF (reference sequence). V was clipped by 5 bases and J by 4 bases, with 8 bases between them. This CDR3 is built from 12 residues. The CDR3 region is CATSASTYGYTF. The CDR3 DNA sequence: TGTGCCACCAGCGCGTCCACCTATGGCTACACCTTC.

The J gene is TRBJ2-6, the V gene TRBV29-1; a possible D gene is TRBD1 (5 bases). Germline V lookup: CDR1 SQVTM, CDR2 ANQGSEA. V lost 5 bases to trimming and J lost 1 base, with 15 bases between them. The CDR3 has 16 residues. The CDR3 sequence: CSVFGRVESGANVLTF. CDR3 bases: TGCAGCGTTTTTGGCAGGGTGGAGTCTGGGGCCAACGTCCTGACTTTC.

The chain carries TRBV2 and TRBJ2-1, with D unclear. V lost 8 bases and J 5 bases, leaving 10 bases between the germline ends. Germline V gives CDR1 SNHLY, CDR2 FYNNEI. CDR3 length equals 12 residues. Here the CDR3 reads CASDLEDNEQFF. CDR3 DNA sequence: TGTGCCAGCGATCTGGAAGACAATGAGCAGTTCTTC. Full variable domain (rest looked up from reference TRBV2 and TRBJ2-1): EPEVTQTPSHQVTQMGQEVILRCVPISNHLYFYWYRQILGQKVEFLVSFYNNEISEKSEIFDDQFSVERPDGSNFTLKIRSTKLEDSAMYFCASDLEDNEQFFGPGTRLTVL.

This chain connects TRBV12-5 to TRBJ1-5; weak D call: TRBD1 (5 bases). Germline CDR1 and CDR2: LGHNT and FRNRAP. V was trimmed by 5 bases and J by 3 bases, leaving 17 bases between them. CDR3 size: 16 residues. The CDR3 DNA follows: TGTGCTAGTGGTCCTTCCTCCGGGACCTTCAATCAGCCCCAGCATTTT. The encoded protein is CASGPSSGTFNQPQHF.

This clone was counted a single time. The chain has TRBV19 and TRBJ1-4, with D hard to call. Germline V CDR1 and CDR2: LNHDA, SQIVND (reference sequence). This CDR3 contains 16 residues. V was cut by 5 bases and J by 5 bases, with 18 bases left in between. This CDR3 reads CASSFSWARRNEKLFF. The CDR3, as DNA: TGTGCCAGTAGTTTTAGTTGGGCGCGGAGAAATGAAAAACTGTTTTTT.

The gene calls are TRBV30 and TRBJ2-3, with 14 positions matching TRBD2. The V and J ends lost 5 bases and 8 bases, in that order; junction bases with no gene match: 9. Germline lookup yields CDR1 GTSNPN and CDR2 SVGIG (reference sequence). This CDR3 region has 15 residues. CDR3 DNA: TGTGCCTGGGAGACTAGCGGGAGGGCCTGGGGTACGCAGTATTTT. It encodes CAWETSGRAWGTQYF.

This rearrangement joins TRBV4-1 to TRBJ1-1; D unclear. Germline-derived CDR1 and CDR2 are MGHRA and YSYEKL. Trimming pared 0 bases from V and 5 bases from J, leaving 10 bases between. This CDR3 region has 14 residues. The CDR3 DNA reads as TGCGCCAGCAGCCAAGATCTCGTGGGTACTGAAGCTTTCTTT. Protein sequence: CASSQDLVGTEAFF.

The V gene is TRBV6-6, the J gene TRBJ2-7, with TRBD1 as a possible D gene (5 bases). Trimming removed 0 bases at V and 6 bases at J, with 9 bases between. Per germline, CDR1 MNHNY and CDR2 SVGAGI (reference sequence). The CDR3 totals 13 residues. The CDR3 DNA sequence: TGTGCCAGCAGTTACTCGATAGGGGCCGAGCAGTACTTC. Amino acids: CASSYSIGAEQYF.

The CDR3 here is CALEEGRYEQYF. Here the CDR3 DNA reads TGTGCCCTGGAGGAGGGCCGCTACGAGCAGTACTTC. This chain connects TRBV30 to TRBJ2-7, with D possibly being TRBD2 (6 bases). The CDR3 consists of 12 residues. Germline lookup yields CDR1 GTSNPN and CDR2 SVGIG (reference sequence). V gave up 8 bases and J gave up 3 bases, with 14 bases separating them.

The chain combines TRBV25-1 with TRBJ2-7; D might be TRBD1 (7 bases). The CDR3 is made up of 12 amino acids. V lost 7 bases and J lost 7, with 14 bases in between. The germline CDR1 and CDR2 sequences are MGHDK and SYGVNS. The CDR3 DNA sequence: TGTGCCAGCATGGAGGGGGCGAGGGAGCAGTACTTC. Translation gives CASMEGAREQYF.

The CDR3 nucleotides read TGTGCCAGCAGCGTTGACCCAGGAATTAGGTGGGGCTACACCTTC. Translation: CASSVDPGIRWGYTF. The rearrangement joins TRBV5-6 to TRBJ1-2; no firm D call. Trimming took off 4 bases at V and 8 bases at J, with 21 bases between the two ends. The CDR3 covers 15 residues. Germline CDR1 reads SGHDT; CDR2 reads YYEEEE. Full variable domain (outside the CDR3, taken from reference TRBV5-6 and TRBJ1-2): DAGVTQSPTHLIKTRGQQVTLRCSPKSGHDTVSWYQQALGQGPQFIFQYYEEEERQRGNFPDRFSGHQFPNYSSELNVNALLLGDSALYLCASSVDPGIRWGYTFGSGTRLTVV.

This chain uses TRBV30 with TRBJ1-1; D is ambiguous. V lost 3 bases to trimming and J lost 0 bases, with 8 bases between them. The CDR3 is 13 amino acids. Germline assignment: CDR1 GTSNPN and CDR2 SVGIG (reference sequence). The CDR3 DNA is TGTGCCTGGAGAGAAACCATGAACACTGAAGCTTTCTTT. It translates to CAWRETMNTEAFF.

The V call is TRBV6-1, the J call TRBJ2-1; perhaps TRBD2 as D (6 bases). The CDR3 is 13 amino acids. Germline-derived CDR1 and CDR2 are MNHNS and SASEGT. The ends were cut back, 6 bases at V and 3 bases at J, with 9 bases in the middle. The CDR3 bases are TGTGCCAGCAGCCCTAGCGACTACAATGAGCAGTTCTTC. Its protein is CASSPSDYNEQFF.

This clone is a singleton in its sample. V and J are TRBV7-2 and TRBJ2-3; possibly TRBD1 for D (5 bases). CDR1 is SGHTA, CDR2 FQGNSA, per germline. This CDR3 is built from 14 residues. V shed 5 bases and J shed 7 bases, with 16 bases lying between them. CDR3 amino acids: CASSPLGAGYTQYF. DNA for the CDR3: TGTGCCAGCAGCCCTTTAGGGGCCGGGTATACGCAGTATTTT.